This record concerns one TCR beta chain sequence. The CDR3 runs to 14 residues. From germline, CDR1 is LNHDA and CDR2 SQIVND (reference sequence). The V end was cut by 5 bases, the J end by 1 base, with 12 bases between. This sample is part of a study of T cell changes during pregnancy in multiple sclerosis. The method was immunoSEQ multiplex PCR; TCRdb's version includes in-frame clones alone and lacks a portion of them. The table includes more than 55,000 clones, 90% to 95% detected once. This TCR came from a female donor with multiple sclerosis, enrolled in a pregnancy study. Specimen: peripheral blood, collected in the third trimester of pregnancy. V and J are TRBV19 and TRBJ2-7; D perhaps matches TRBD2 (6 bases). The CDR3: CASSSPGRSYEQYF. CDR3 sequence (DNA): TGTGCCAGTAGTTCCCCCGGGAGATCCTACGAGCAGTACTTC.